The 3 T cell receptor beta chains below all came from one sample that was sequenced in a study of T cell changes during pregnancy in multiple sclerosis. TCRdb's table, derived via immunoSEQ multiplex PCR, lists solely in-frame clones and lacks some. The table lists around 26,000 clones, approximately 90% of them singletons, with approximately 0.67% in the top ten. Sample: CD4+ T cells from peripheral blood mononuclear cells, taken in the first trimester of pregnancy. The receptors were sampled from a female donor in good health, enrolled as a control in a pregnancy study.

The rearrangement uses TRBV19 and TRBJ1-1; 9 bases align to TRBD1. Unmatched junction bases numbered 8, after V lost 4 bases and J lost 5 bases. The germline gives CDR1 LNHDA, CDR2 SQIVND (reference sequence). The CDR3 is 15 amino acids. DNA for the CDR3: TGTGCCAGTAGTAAGGACAGGGGATGGGGGACTGAAGCTTTCTTT. This gives the protein CASSKDRGWGTEAFF.

The rearrangement joins TRBV6-5 to TRBJ1-2, with no clear D. Trimming took off 3 bases at V and 0 bases at J, with 11 bases between the two ends. Germline V gene lookup returns CDR1 MNHEY and CDR2 SVGAGI. CDR3 length equals 15 residues. CDR3 in amino acids: CASSYSAATNYGYTF. The CDR3 DNA reads as TGTGCCAGCAGTTATTCTGCGGCCACTAACTATGGCTACACCTTC.

V usage is TRBV2 and J usage is TRBJ1-1; D perhaps matches TRBD1 (5 bases). CDR1 and CDR2 (germline): SNHLY, FYNNEI. This CDR3 has 13 residues. The V gene lost 2 bases and the J gene lost 1 base, with 5 bases spanning the gap. CDR3 nucleotides: TGTGCCAGCAGTGAACAGGGGAACACTGAAGCTTTCTTT. Translating it yields CASSEQGNTEAFF.